The 20 T cell receptor beta chains listed next were all sequenced from one sample in a study of shared clonotypes between healthy human individuals. Some clones are missing from TCRdb's copy, which holds only in-frame ones; the method was immunoSEQ multiplex PCR. The data contain some 2,100,000 clones, nearly 97% of them seen just once; the ten biggest clones take up around 0.13%. Sequenced input: naive CD4+ T cells sorted from blood. Subset here: CD45RA+ positively selected. The origin of the receptors is a man younger than 30 in good health.

As for this clone: This sample includes further DNA sequences coding for the same CDR3. Here the CDR3 DNA reads TGCGCCAGCAGCTTGCGTAGCGGGGGGACAGATACGCAGTATTTT. This gives the protein CASSLRSGGTDTQYF. This chain joins TRBV5-1 and TRBJ2-3; TRBD2 agrees at 10 bases. Germline lookup yields CDR1 SGHRS and CDR2 YFSETQ. With V trimmed by 1 base and J by 3 bases, 2 bases remained unmatched. CDR3 size: 15 residues. Full variable domain (missing parts from reference TRBV5-1 and TRBJ2-3): KAGVTQTPRYLIKTRGQQVTLSCSPISGHRSVSWYQQTPGQGLQFLFEYFSETQRNKGNFPGRFSGRQFSNSRSEMNVSTLELGDSALYLCASSLRSGGTDTQYFGPGTRLTVL.

This sequence joins TRBV7-2 and TRBJ1-2; D remains unclear. The CDR3 is made up of 14 amino acids. CDR1 is SGHTA, CDR2 FQGNSA, per germline. V was cut by 1 base and J by 6 bases, with 12 bases left in between. Here the CDR3 reads CASSLEAGTNGYTF. CDR3 sequence (DNA): TGTGCCAGCAGCTTAGAGGCGGGAACGAATGGCTACACCTTC.

The chain uses TRBV5-1 and TRBJ1-6; TRBD1 matches 8 bases. CDR1 SGHRS and CDR2 YFSETQ come from the germline V gene. This CDR3 is built from 17 residues. V lost 0 bases, J lost 13 bases, and 15 bases stayed unmatched. The CDR3 DNA follows: TGCGCCAGCAGCTTGGCCGATGGACAGGGAGGCTGGCCTCCCCTCCACTTT. Its protein product is CASSLADGQGGWPPLHF.

The chain links TRBV6-1 to TRBJ1-5; D unresolved. Trimming removed 5 bases from V and 9 bases from J, with 17 bases in between. Germline CDR1 is MNHNS and CDR2 is SASEGT. This CDR3 has 14 amino acids. CDR3 bases: TGTGCCAGCAGTCCGGAGGGATCCCGTGGGCCCCAGCATTTT. This gives the protein CASSPEGSRGPQHF.

The CDR3 DNA follows: TGTGCCAGCAACAGGGGGCGCGGATACGAGCAGTACTTC. Its protein is CASNRGRGYEQYF. The J gene is TRBJ2-7, the V gene TRBV28, with 9 bases matching TRBD1. With V trimmed by 7 bases and J by 4 bases, 5 bases remained unmatched. The V gene's germline CDR1 is MDHEN and CDR2 SYDVKM. CDR3 length: 13 amino acids.

The rearrangement links TRBV7-9 to TRBJ2-5; 8 bases map to TRBD2. Germline CDR1 SEHNR, CDR2 FQNEAQ (reference sequence). J lost 4 bases, V lost 1 base, and 8 bases had no gene match. The CDR3 covers 16 residues. The CDR3 is CASSLGSGGLGETQYF. CDR3 DNA: TGTGCCAGCAGCTTAGGATCGGGGGGGCTTGGAGAGACCCAGTACTTC.

The V and J genes are TRBV6-6 and TRBJ2-3, with unresolved D. This CDR3 contains 13 residues. V was pared by 6 bases and J by 0 bases, with 7 bases between. Germline V gene data show CDR1 as MNHNY and CDR2 as SVGAGI (reference sequence). This CDR3 is CASRADSTDTQYF. The CDR3 DNA reads TGTGCCAGCAGGGCGGACAGCACAGATACGCAGTATTTT.

This chain joins TRBV9 and TRBJ2-3, with 8 bases fitting TRBD2. From germline, CDR1 is SGDLS and CDR2 YYNGEE. The CDR3 contains 16 residues. Unmatched junction bases numbered 8, after V lost 3 bases and J lost 2 bases. The CDR3 is CASSEIAGSATDTQYF. The DNA of the CDR3 is TGTGCCAGCAGCGAAATAGCGGGGTCCGCCACAGATACGCAGTATTTT.

The rearrangement joins TRBV6-5 to TRBJ1-2, with D possibly TRBD1 on 6 matching bases. Trimming stripped 0 bases from V and 8 bases from J, with 13 bases between. The germline V gene has CDR1 MNHEY and CDR2 SVGAGI. The CDR3 loop spans 14 amino acids. The CDR3 DNA sequence: TGTGCCAGCAGTTACTCGGCAGGGGCAGGGGGCTACACCTTC. Translating gives CASSYSAGAGGYTF.

The rearrangement joins TRBV5-4 to TRBJ1-1; weak D call: TRBD1 (5 bases). The CDR3 spans 12 residues. V lost 9 bases and J 8 bases, leaving 17 bases between the germline ends. The germline V gene has CDR1 SGHNT and CDR2 YYREEE (reference sequence). The CDR3 is CATIRPGGEAFF. CDR3 nucleotide sequence: TGTGCCACCATCCGGCCGGGGGGGGAAGCTTTCTTT.

V gene TRBV2 combines with J gene TRBJ2-7, with D uncertain. Trimming left V 3 bases short and J 2 bases short, with 8 bases between. The CDR3 is made up of 13 amino acids. CDR1 is SNHLY, CDR2 FYNNEI, per germline. CDR3: CASSDTGAYEQYF. The CDR3 nucleotides read TGTGCCAGCAGTGATACTGGGGCCTACGAGCAGTACTTC.

About this clone itself: This same CDR3 is encoded by further DNA sequences in the sample. This chain links TRBV7-2 with TRBJ2-1; D possibly matches TRBD1 or TRBD2 (7 bases each). V was clipped by 1 base and J by 4 bases, with 11 bases between them. Germline lookup yields CDR1 SGHTA and CDR2 FQGNSA. This CDR3 contains 15 residues. The CDR3: CASSLGQGGYNEQFF. In nucleotides, the CDR3 is TGTGCCAGCAGCTTAGGACAGGGAGGGTACAATGAGCAGTTCTTC.

V and J are TRBV21-1 and TRBJ2-7; the DNA was not used to check the table's D call, TRBD2. TRBV21-1 counts as a pseudogene. CDR3 length: 16 residues. The CDR3 nucleotides are TGTGCCAGCAGCAAATTAACTTTCCCGGGAAAATACGAGCAGTACTTC. This sequence encodes CASSKLTFPGKYEQYF.

The chain joins TRBV7-2 to TRBJ1-4; TRBD1 is a possible D gene (5 bases). This CDR3 is built from 15 residues. V lost 4 bases to trimming and J lost 2 bases, with 11 bases between them. Germline-derived CDR1 and CDR2 are SGHTA and FQGNSA. This CDR3 reads CASSSRGTTNEKLFF. The CDR3 DNA is TGTGCCAGCAGCTCGCGCGGGACGACTAATGAAAAACTGTTTTTT.

This chain links TRBV5-1 with TRBJ1-1; a possible D gene is TRBD1 (5 bases). With 0 bases removed from V and 2 bases from J, the gap between germline ends came to 14 bases. CDR3 size: 16 residues. From germline, CDR1 is SGHRS and CDR2 YFSETQ. The CDR3, as DNA: TGCGCCAGCAGCTTGGGGTTAACAGGATCTAACACTGAAGCTTTCTTT. It encodes CASSLGLTGSNTEAFF.

Regarding this clone: Other nucleotide sequences in the sample specify the same CDR3. The rearrangement links TRBV7-9 to TRBJ2-3, with D hard to call. Germline V gene sequence: CDR1 SEHNR, CDR2 FQNEAQ (reference sequence). Trimming left V 5 bases short and J 4 bases short, with 7 bases between. The CDR3 runs to 12 residues. In nucleotides, the CDR3 is TGTGCCAGCAGCCGTACGGCAGATACGCAGTATTTT. Its translation: CASSRTADTQYF. Full variable domain (missing parts from reference TRBV7-9 and TRBJ2-3): DTGVSQNPRHKITKRGQNVTFRCDPISEHNRLYWYRQTLGQGPEFLTYFQNEAQLEKSRLLSDRFSAERPKGSFSTLEIQRTEQGDSAMYLCASSRTADTQYFGPGTRLTVL.

This chain connects TRBV5-1 to TRBJ2-5; maybe TRBD2 (6 bases). CDR1 and CDR2 from the germline V gene are SGHRS and YFSETQ. V lost 7 bases, J lost 3 bases, and 16 bases lay in between. CDR3 length equals 14 residues. The CDR3 bases are TGCGCCAGCCAGCGGGCGGGGTTGAAAGAGACCCAGTACTTC. It encodes CASQRAGLKETQYF.

This chain uses TRBV5-6 with TRBJ2-7; 11 bases are shared with TRBD2. Unmatched junction bases numbered 7, after V lost 5 bases and J lost 0 bases. CDR3 length equals 16 residues. Germline CDR1 and CDR2: SGHDT and YYEEEE. This CDR3 reads CASSPDSGGVSYEQYF. CDR3 nucleotide sequence: TGTGCCAGCAGTCCCGATAGCGGGGGGGTCTCCTACGAGCAGTACTTC. The full variable domain, rest sourced from reference TRBV5-6 and TRBJ2-7, is DAGVTQSPTHLIKTRGQQVTLRCSPKSGHDTVSWYQQALGQGPQFIFQYYEEEERQRGNFPDRFSGHQFPNYSSELNVNALLLGDSALYLCASSPDSGGVSYEQYFGPGTRLTVT.

This clone has just one count. The gene calls are TRBV5-4 and TRBJ2-5; 7 nucleotides match TRBD1. This CDR3 comprises 15 residues. The V gene's germline CDR1 is SGHNT and CDR2 YYREEE (reference sequence). Trimming took 0 bases from V and 1 from J; bases not matched to a gene: 3. The CDR3 protein is CASSLDRGPQETQYF. CDR3 DNA sequence: TGTGCCAGCAGCTTGGATAGGGGGCCCCAAGAGACCCAGTACTTC.

In regard to this clone: The same CDR3 can be traced to other DNA sequences in this sample. CDR3 sequence (DNA): TGTGCCAGCAGCAGAACAGGGAGCTACGAGCAGTACTTC. Protein: CASSRTGSYEQYF. The V gene is TRBV6-1, the J gene TRBJ2-7; a possible D gene is TRBD1 (6 bases). V lost 6 bases and J lost 3, with 12 bases in between. The CDR3 spans 13 residues. Germline assignment: CDR1 MNHNS and CDR2 SASEGT.